These 14 T cell receptor beta chains originate from one sample sequenced in a study of T cell repertoires in cytomegalovirus infection (dated by TCRdb to between 2017 and 2020). The instrument was an Illumina HiSeq 1500. TCRdb itself trimmed the public reads at Q25 with fastp, ran MiXCR and retained productive beta chains. Duplicate CDR3 protein sequences are folded into a single record with the most common DNA and genes. The table for this sample lists about 920,000 distinct CDR3 sequences; 31% of them were counted only once. The ten top clones hold 13% of the sample. According to the study, the label for this sample's treatment or condition signals: in vitro stimulation with specific CMV peptide epitopes to enrich CMV-specific T cells. These receptors' targets are unknown. Sequenced here: cultured CD8+ T cells from PBMCs, sampled from culture after CMV antigen stimulation. All receptors come from a human donor in good health (CMV status not recorded). Some clones in this sample may be carry-over from other donors' samples.

V and J are TRBV19 and TRBJ2-1; D is perhaps TRBD1 (5 bases). The germline gives CDR1 LNHDA, CDR2 SQIVND (reference sequence). The V end was cut by 6 bases, the J end by 2 bases, with 11 bases between. The CDR3 runs 14 residues. The CDR3 loop is CASRTGAPYNEQFF. CDR3 sequence (DNA): TGTGCCAGTAGAACAGGAGCGCCCTACAATGAGCAGTTCTTC. Supplemented by reference TRBV19 and TRBJ2-1, the full variable domain reads DGGITQSPKYLFRKEGQNVTLSCEQNLNHDAMYWYRQDPGQGLRLIYYSQIVNDFQKGDIAEGYSVSREKKESFPLTVTSAQKNPTAFYLCASRTGAPYNEQFFGPGTRLTVL.

V usage is TRBV28 and J usage is TRBJ2-1; TRBD2 aligns across 8 bases. Germline CDR1 is MDHEN and CDR2 is SYDVKM. V dropped 2 bases and J dropped 3; count of bases not matched to a gene: 6. CDR3 length equals 16 residues. The CDR3 sequence is CASSLDGRGGYNEQFF. For the CDR3, the DNA is TGTGCCAGCAGTTTAGATGGACGGGGGGGCTACAATGAGCAGTTCTTC.

V gene TRBV13 combines with J gene TRBJ2-1; 9 positions match TRBD2. Per the germline V gene, CDR1 is PRHDT and CDR2 is FYEKMQ (reference sequence). Trimming removed 5 bases from V and 6 bases from J; junction bases left unmatched: 26. CDR3 length equals 21 residues. The CDR3 protein is CASSPPWEERGEVSALNEQFF. For the CDR3, the DNA is TGTGCCAGCAGCCCCCCATGGGAGGAGCGGGGGGAAGTTTCCGCGCTCAATGAGCAGTTCTTC. The full variable domain, in which reference TRBV13 and TRBJ2-1 provide the parts outside the CDR3, is AAGVIQSPRHLIKEKRETATLKCYPIPRHDTVYWYQQGPGQDPQFLISFYEKMQSDKGSIPDRFSAQQFSDYHSELNMSSLELGDSALYFCASSPPWEERGEVSALNEQFFGPGTRLTVL.

This chain connects TRBV4-1 to TRBJ2-1; 9 positions match TRBD2. Per germline, CDR1 MGHRA and CDR2 YSYEKL. CDR3 length equals 20 residues. The trim removed 2 bases at V and 7 bases at J, leaving 21 bases unmatched. The CDR3 DNA reads TGCGCCAGCAGCCAAAGTGCGGCCGACTTAGCGGGAGCCCTCGGGAATGAGCAGTTCTTC. It codes for CASSQSAADLAGALGNEQFF.

The chain carries TRBV11-2 and TRBJ2-1, with 7 bases matching TRBD2. CDR3 size: 15 residues. From germline, CDR1 is SGHAT and CDR2 FQNNGV. The ends lost 6 bases at V and 5 bases at J; junction bases unmatched: 10. CDR3 sequence: CASSVLTGGNNEQFF. CDR3 DNA: TGTGCCAGCAGTGTCCTGACGGGGGGAAACAATGAGCAGTTCTTC.

J is TRBJ2-1 and V is TRBV6-2 or TRBV6-3; D is possibly TRBD2 (5 bases). This CDR3 spans 17 amino acids. V was clipped by 3 bases and J by 5 bases, with 20 bases between them. CDR1 and CDR2 from the germline V gene are MNHEY and SVGEGT. CDR3 region: CASSYPGSGFGNNEQFF. CDR3 bases: TGTGCCAGCAGTTATCCTGGGTCGGGATTTGGGAACAATGAGCAGTTCTTC.

This clonotype was seen only a few times. The chain combines TRBV27 with TRBJ1-6; no clear D. Germline CDR1 MNHEY, CDR2 SMNVEV (reference sequence). CDR3 length: 13 residues. The V end was cut by 2 bases, the J end by 9 bases, with 8 bases between. CDR3 sequence reads: CASSLGLGSPLHF. For the CDR3, the DNA is TGTGCCAGCAGTTTAGGGTTAGGTTCACCCCTCCACTTT.

V gene TRBV10-3 combines with J gene TRBJ1-1; weak D call: TRBD1 (5 bases). The CDR3 has 13 amino acids. The V gene's germline CDR1 is ENHRY and CDR2 SYGVKD. V was clipped by 6 bases and J by 6 bases, with 14 bases between them. The CDR3 here is CAIRGTDGAEAFF. For the CDR3, the DNA is TGTGCCATCAGGGGGACGGACGGTGCTGAAGCTTTCTTT.

CDR3 residues: CASSLDGNRYEQYV. The CDR3 nucleotides are TGTGCCAGCAGCCTCGACGGGAACCGGTACGAGCAGTACGTC. This chain connects TRBV7-9 to TRBJ2-7; weak D call: TRBD2 (5 bases). Trimming cost V 5 bases and J 4 bases, with 15 bases left between them. The CDR3 contains 14 residues. CDR1 is SEHNR, CDR2 FQNEAQ, per germline (reference sequence).

Regarding this clonotype: A single base separates this from a much larger clone, so it may be a read error. The chain joins TRBV7-9 to TRBJ2-1; no firm D call. V was shortened by 2 bases and J by 2 bases, with 13 bases between the two germline ends. The CDR3 consists of 16 residues. Per germline, CDR1 SEHNR and CDR2 FQNEAQ (reference sequence). DNA for the CDR3: TGTGCCAGCAGCTTATCGAGACGCACCACCTACAATGAGCAGTTCTTC. It is translated as CASSLSRRTTYNEQFF.

This clonotype was seen a handful of times. J is TRBJ2-2 and V is TRBV4-1, with D uncertain. The V end was cut by 4 bases, the J end by 8 bases, with 17 bases between. Germline V gene lookup returns CDR1 MGHRA and CDR2 YSYEKL. This CDR3 contains 15 residues. CDR3 residues: CASSPSRASKGELFF. CDR3 DNA sequence: TGCGCCAGCAGCCCCTCTAGGGCGTCTAAGGGGGAGCTGTTTTTT.

This clonotype appeared a few times. The chain has TRBV5-5 and TRBJ2-2, with D tentatively TRBD1 or TRBD2 (5 bases each). Germline values: CDR1 SGHKS, CDR2 YYEKEE (reference sequence). CDR3 length equals 16 residues. V shed 4 bases and J shed 1 base, with 14 bases lying between them. The CDR3 sequence is CASSAVEGRNTGELFF. Written as DNA, the CDR3 is TGTGCCAGCAGCGCGGTCGAGGGGAGGAACACCGGGGAGCTGTTTTTT.

V gene TRBV20-1 combines with J gene TRBJ2-7; 7 nucleotides match TRBD1. V dropped 0 bases and J dropped 2; count of bases not matched to a gene: 7. In germline, CDR1 is DFQATT, CDR2 SNEGSKA (reference sequence). The CDR3 sequence is 15 residues long. The DNA for the CDR3 is TGCAGTGCTAGAGATCTGGGGACAGTCACCTACGAGCAGTACTTC. This sequence encodes CSARDLGTVTYEQYF.

The rearrangement uses TRBV14 and TRBJ2-1; D is undetermined. Germline CDR1 and CDR2: SGHDN and FVKESK. Trimming removed 0 bases at V and 1 base at J, with 10 bases between. This CDR3 has 16 residues. In DNA form, the CDR3 reads TGTGCCAGCAGCCAAGAAACACGATTTTCCTACAATGAGCAGTTCTTC. Translating gives CASSQETRFSYNEQFF.